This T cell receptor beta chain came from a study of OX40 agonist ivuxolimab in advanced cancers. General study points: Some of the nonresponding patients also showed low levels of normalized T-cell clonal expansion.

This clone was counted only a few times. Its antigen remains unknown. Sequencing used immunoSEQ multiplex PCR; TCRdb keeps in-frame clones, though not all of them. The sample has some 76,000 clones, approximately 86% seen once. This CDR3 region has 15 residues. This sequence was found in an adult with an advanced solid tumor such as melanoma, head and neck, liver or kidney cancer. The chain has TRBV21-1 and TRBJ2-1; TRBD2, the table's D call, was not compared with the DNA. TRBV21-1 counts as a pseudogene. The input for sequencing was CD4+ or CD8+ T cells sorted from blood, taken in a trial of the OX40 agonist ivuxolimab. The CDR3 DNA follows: TGTGCCAGCAGCAAAGGGAGGCGATATACCGATGAGCAGTTCTTC. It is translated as CASSKGRRYTDEQFF.